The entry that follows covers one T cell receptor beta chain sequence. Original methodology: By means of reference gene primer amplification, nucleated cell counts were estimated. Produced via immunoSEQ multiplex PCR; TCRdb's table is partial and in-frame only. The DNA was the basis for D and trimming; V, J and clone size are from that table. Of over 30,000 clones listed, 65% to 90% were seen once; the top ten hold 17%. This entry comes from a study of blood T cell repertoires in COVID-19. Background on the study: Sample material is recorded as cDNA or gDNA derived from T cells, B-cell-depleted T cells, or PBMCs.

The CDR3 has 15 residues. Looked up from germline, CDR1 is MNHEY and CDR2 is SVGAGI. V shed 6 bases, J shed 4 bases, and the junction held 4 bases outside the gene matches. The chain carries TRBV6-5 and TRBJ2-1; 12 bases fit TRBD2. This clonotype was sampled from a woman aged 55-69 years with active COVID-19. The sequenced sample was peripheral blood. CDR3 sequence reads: CASSTGTSGYNEQFF. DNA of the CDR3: TGTGCCAGCAGCACCGGGACTAGCGGGTACAATGAGCAGTTCTTC.